A selection of T cell receptor beta chains follows, all from one sample in a study of T-cell reconstitution after alpha-beta-depleted transplantation in children. Each CDR3 protein gets one entry after TCRdb re-called the PCR reads with MiXCR. The sample lists 490,000 or so distinct CDR3 sequences; around 13% were seen once. The sample in question was PBMCs from the stem cell graft donor, obtained from the stem cell graft. The origin of the receptors is a human donor who donated a stem cell graft to a child with combined immunodeficiency. Both conserved end residues are part of each CDR3. Each record gives: V gene, D gene, clone size, J gene, CDR3 protein, CDR3 DNA. The D gene is left open where the match is weak. Clone size is shown for a subset of rows, as once, few, many or a class of expanded clone.

>TRBV20-1|-|-|TRBJ2-7
CSAPLLVVSYEQYF
TGCAGTGCTCCGCTACTAGTCGTCTCCTACGAGCAGTACTTC
>TRBV6-5|-|many|TRBJ2-3
CASSYGRDIRTDTQYF
TGTGCCAGCAGTTACGGCCGGGACATTCGCACAGATACGCAGTATTTT
>TRBV12-3/TRBV12-4|-|many|TRBJ2-3
CASSPWDTPNTDTQYF
TGTGCCAGCAGTCCGTGGGACACACCAAACACAGATACGCAGTATTTT
>TRBV4-3|-|-|TRBJ1-6
CASSQDYLGQGSPLHF
TGCGCCAGCAGCCAAGATTACTTAGGACAAGGCTCACCCCTCCACTTT
>TRBV20-1|TRBD2|few|TRBJ2-7
CSARTSGRSEQYF
TGCAGTGCCCGGACTAGCGGGAGGTCCGAGCAGTACTTC
>TRBV4-3|-|-|TRBJ2-3
CASSQWVAGGSDTQYF
TGCGCCAGCAGCCAATGGGTCGCTGGAGGGTCAGATACGCAGTATTTT
>TRBV12-3/TRBV12-4|TRBD2|-|TRBJ2-1
CASRSGGPGNEQFF
TGTGCCAGCCGGTCGGGGGGGCCCGGGAATGAGCAGTTCTTC
>TRBV4-3|-|-|TRBJ2-7
CASSQDFTGNRRPGEQYF
TGCGCCAGCAGCCAAGATTTTACGGGGAACAGGCGGCCTGGGGAGCAGTACTTC
>TRBV7-2|-|few|TRBJ2-1
CASSPLGGGPGGEQFF
TGTGCCAGCAGCCCCCTGGGCGGAGGACCTGGGGGAGAGCAGTTCTTC
>TRBV28|TRBD1|many|TRBJ2-7
CASSTGTAVGAKYF
TGTGCCAGCAGTACCGGGACAGCGGTTGGGGCTAAGTACTTC
>TRBV7-3|-|many|TRBJ2-3
CASSLMGPSTDTQYF
TGTGCCAGCAGCTTGATGGGACCTAGCACAGATACGCAGTATTTT
>TRBV20-1|-|few|TRBJ2-2
CSAREVGFTGELFF
TGCAGTGCTAGAGAAGTTGGCTTCACCGGGGAGCTGTTTTTT
>TRBV19|-|-|TRBJ2-6
CASSKWQLSGANVLTF
TGTGCCAGTAGTAAGTGGCAATTGTCTGGGGCCAACGTCCTGACTTTC
>TRBV4-3|-|-|TRBJ2-7
CASSPVVSGPWDEQYF
TGCGCCAGCAGCCCGGTGGTAAGCGGTCCATGGGACGAGCAGTACTTC
>TRBV27|-|-|TRBJ1-5
CASSSEVGRNQPQHF
TGTGCCAGCAGTTCCGAGGTCGGACGCAATCAGCCCCAGCATTTT
>TRBV4-1|TRBD2|-|TRBJ2-7
CASSGPGGYEQYF
TGCGCCAGCAGCGGACCGGGGGGTTACGAGCAGTACTTC
>TRBV30|-|few|TRBJ2-7
CAWSLGVQDDEQYF
TGTGCCTGGAGCCTGGGCGTACAGGACGACGAGCAGTACTTC
>TRBV29-1|TRBD1|many|TRBJ1-1
CSVEVGQVNTEAFF
TGCAGCGTTGAAGTCGGACAGGTGAACACTGAAGCTTTCTTT
>TRBV10-3|TRBD2|many|TRBJ2-3
CAISEYTSGRGDTQYF
TGTGCCATCAGTGAGTACACTAGCGGGAGAGGAGATACGCAGTATTTT
>TRBV11-2|-|few|TRBJ2-7
CASSLELNSYEQYF
TGTGCCAGCAGCTTAGAACTGAACTCCTACGAGCAGTACTTC
>TRBV29-1|-|-|TRBJ2-7
CSTQSHVRGPPYEQYF
TGCAGCACCCAGAGCCACGTGCGGGGCCCTCCCTACGAGCAGTACTTC
>TRBV7-2|TRBD2|-|TRBJ2-1
CASSSGGGYEQFF
TGTGCCAGCAGCTCGGGCGGGGGTTATGAGCAGTTCTTC
>TRBV29-1|-|few|TRBJ2-6
CSVDDAGANVLTF
TGCAGCGTTGACGATGCTGGGGCCAACGTCCTGACTTTC
>TRBV29-1|-|-|TRBJ2-4
CSVEVWVPSLAKNIQYF
TGCAGCGTTGAAGTATGGGTCCCCTCTTTGGCCAAAAACATTCAGTACTTC
>TRBV24-1|-|-|TRBJ2-2
CATSFVSGGELFF
TGTGCCACCAGTTTCGTTTCGGGGGGGGAGCTGTTTTTT
>TRBV6-2/TRBV6-3|-|many|TRBJ2-7
CASSYPRNEQYF
TGTGCCAGCAGTTACCCAAGGAACGAGCAGTACTTC
>TRBV5-1|TRBD2|-|TRBJ2-7
CASTAGGSAYEQYF
TGCGCCAGCACGGCTGGCGGGAGTGCGTACGAGCAGTACTTC
>TRBV15|-|-|TRBJ2-7
CATSRDRFSGRAYEQYF
TGTGCCACCAGCAGAGATCGGTTCAGTGGACGTGCCTACGAGCAGTACTTC
>TRBV6-2/TRBV6-3|TRBD2|-|TRBJ2-1
CASSYSSVPPRTSGRGDEQFF
TGTGCCAGCAGTTACTCCTCGGTCCCCCCAAGGACTAGCGGGAGAGGCGATGAGCAGTTCTTC
>TRBV7-2|TRBD2|few|TRBJ2-2
CASSPNVRGANTGELFF
TGTGCCAGCAGCCCAAACGTCCGGGGGGCGAACACCGGGGAGCTGTTTTTT
>TRBV11-2|TRBD2|many|TRBJ2-1
CASSPRTSGSYNEQFF
TGTGCCAGCAGCCCCCGGACTAGCGGTAGCTACAATGAGCAGTTCTTC
>TRBV12-3/TRBV12-4|-|many|TRBJ2-3
CASRSLGTQYF
TGTGCCAGCAGGTCCCTGGGTACGCAGTATTTT
>TRBV7-9|TRBD2|many|TRBJ2-1
CASSLGAGAYNEQFF
TGTGCCAGCAGCTTAGGTGCGGGAGCATACAATGAGCAGTTCTTC
>TRBV12-3/TRBV12-4|-|many|TRBJ2-1
CASTLGWSDNEQFF
TGTGCCAGCACTCTCGGTTGGAGTGACAATGAGCAGTTCTTC
>TRBV12-3/TRBV12-4|TRBD2|-|TRBJ2-7
CASGLADGFYEQYF
TGTGCCAGCGGACTAGCGGACGGGTTTTACGAGCAGTACTTC
>TRBV4-3|TRBD2|many|TRBJ2-7
CASSQDSGGREQYF
TGCGCCAGCAGCCAAGATTCGGGGGGGCGGGAGCAGTACTTC
>TRBV7-9|-|-|TRBJ1-1
CASSHLATAEAFF
TGTGCCAGCAGCCATTTGGCAACGGCTGAAGCTTTCTTT
>TRBV18|-|-|TRBJ2-7
CASSPGQNFYEQYF
TGTGCCAGCTCACCAGGACAGAACTTCTACGAGCAGTACTTC
>TRBV5-5|-|-|TRBJ1-6
CASSPTSSYNSPLHF
TGTGCCAGCAGCCCCACTAGCTCCTATAATTCACCCCTCCACTTT
>TRBV15|-|many|TRBJ2-2
CATSRVTRGLIGELFF
TGTGCCACCAGCAGAGTTACAAGGGGGTTGATCGGGGAGCTGTTTTTT
>TRBV10-3|TRBD1|-|TRBJ2-3
CAISPGQEVPDTQYF
TGTGCCATCAGCCCCGGACAGGAGGTCCCAGATACGCAGTATTTT